This T cell receptor (beta chain) stems from a study of blood T cell repertoires in COVID-19. The CDR3 extends over 14 amino acids. V lost 0 bases and J lost 2, with 8 bases in between. Germline V gene data show CDR1 as SGHDT and CDR2 as YYEEEE. Sequenced by immunoSEQ multiplex PCR; TCRdb stores in-frame clones only, minus some. The sample yields tens of thousands of clones, about nine tenths seen once. The source material was peripheral blood. The TCR comes from a man aged 65-85 years with active COVID-19. The chain uses TRBV5-6 and TRBJ2-5; D not resolved. This CDR3 reads CASSLGVWQETQYF. The DNA for the CDR3 is TGTGCCAGCAGCTTGGGAGTGTGGCAAGAGACCCAGTACTTC.